This T cell receptor beta chain comes out of a study of T cells in Graves' hyperthyroidism and ophthalmopathy. A lack of ophthalmopathy progression within 18 months defined stable Graves' hyperthyroidism. The CDR3 extends over 12 amino acids. CDR1 and CDR2 from the germline V gene are PRHDT and FYEKMQ (reference sequence). Trimming shortened V by 2 bases and J by 7 bases, and 6 bases separated the two germline ends. The sample holds many counts of this clonotype. Its matching antigen is unknown. Study findings and constraints: Blood also held most thyroid clonotypes expanded beyond 0.001.

What was amplified from RNA transcripts were TCR beta CDR3 regions. HTBI primers were the set used in a first-round RT-PCR of the TCR CDR3. TCRdb reanalysed the multiplex PCR reads using MiXCR and keeps one entry per CDR3 protein. The sample carries around 400,000 distinct CDR3 sequences, just under 25% recorded once. The chain carries TRBV13 and TRBJ1-5, with D maybe TRBD1 (5 bases). Sequenced sample: blood. This receptor was identified in a man between 45 and 60 years old with Graves' hyperthyroidism. In nucleotides, the CDR3 is TGTGCCAGCAGCTTACGGGGCCAGCCCCAGCATTTT. Translated, it gives CASSLRGQPQHF. The full variable domain, rest sourced from reference TRBV13 and TRBJ1-5, is AAGVIQSPRHLIKEKRETATLKCYPIPRHDTVYWYQQGPGQDPQFLISFYEKMQSDKGSIPDRFSAQQFSDYHSELNMSSLELGDSALYFCASSLRGQPQHFGDGTRLSIL.